The rows below give T cell receptor beta chains drawn from one sample of a study of blood T cell repertoires in COVID-19. The table came from immunoSEQ multiplex PCR; TCRdb's copy has only in-frame clones and leaves some out. The sample consists of more than 150,000 clones, roughly nine tenths of them appearing once. Sequenced sample: peripheral blood. The source is a woman in her thirties or forties with acute or convalescent COVID-19. CDR3s include the opening cysteine and the closing phenylalanine or tryptophan. D genes are given only for firm matches. Part of the rows lack a size; the others show once, few, many or a class for expanded clones.

12	-	TRBV30	TRBJ1-1	-	TGTGCCTGGTGCCTTGGAGGGACTGAAGCTTTCTTT	CAWCLGGTEAFF
15	-	TRBV24-1	TRBJ2-3	-	TGTGCCACCAGTGACCACGGGACTAGCACAGATACGCAGTATTTT	CATSDHGTSTDTQYF
12	-	TRBV5-4	TRBJ2-7	TRBD1	TGTGCCAGCAGCGAAACGACAGGGAAGCAGTACTTC	CASSETTGKQYF
14	-	TRBV11-2	TRBJ1-1	TRBD1	TGTGCCAGCAGCTTAGAGACAGGGGGCACTGAAGCTTTCTTT	CASSLETGGTEAFF
17	-	TRBV7-6	TRBJ2-3	TRBD2	TGTGCCAGCAGCTTAGTGGGACTAGCGGGATACACAGATACGCAGTATTTT	CASSLVGLAGYTDTQYF
17	-	TRBV19	TRBJ1-6	-	TGTGCCAGTAGCCCTCCCGGGGGGACAAAAAATAATTCACCCCTCCACTTT	CASSPPGGTKNNSPLHF
14	once	TRBV7-9	TRBJ2-1	TRBD1	TGTGCCAGCAGCCCTCGGGACAGACGGAATGAGCAGTTCTTC	CASSPRDRRNEQFF
13	once	TRBV6-5	TRBJ2-1	-	TGTGCCAGCAGGCCCCGCCGCGAGGCGGAGCAGTTCTTC	CASRPRREAEQFF
15	few	TRBV3-1/TRBV3-2	TRBJ2-7	TRBD2	TGTGCCAGCAGCCAACTAGCGGGGGGGCTGAGGGAGCAGTACTTC	CASSQLAGGLREQYF
18	-	TRBV7-9	TRBJ2-2	TRBD1	TGTGCCAGCAGCTCAACCGATGGGACAGGGACGAACACCGGGGAGCTGTTTTTT	CASSSTDGTGTNTGELFF
16	-	TRBV6-1	TRBJ2-1	TRBD2	TGTGCCAGCAGTGGACGACTAGCGGGGGGGCTGAATGAGCAGTTCTTC	CASSGRLAGGLNEQFF
14	-	TRBV18	TRBJ1-1	-	TGTGCCAGCTCACCACTACAGGGGAACACTGAAGCTTTCTTT	CASSPLQGNTEAFF
16	-	TRBV2	TRBJ1-3	TRBD1	TGTGCCAGCAGACGCCCCGGGACAGGGTCTGGAAACACCATATATTTT	CASRRPGTGSGNTIYF
14	-	TRBV11-1	TRBJ2-1	-	TGTGCCAGCAGCCTAAGCGGTGCGGGCAATGAGCAGTTCTTC	CASSLSGAGNEQFF
17	-	TRBV4-2	TRBJ2-7	TRBD2	TGTGCCAGCAGCCAAGCTTCCGGGACTAGCGGCTCCTACGAGCAGTACTTC	CASSQASGTSGSYEQYF
18	-	TRBV28	TRBJ1-3	TRBD1	TGTGCCAGCAGTTTAGGGGGACGACAGGGGGCGGGTGGAAACACCATATATTTT	CASSLGGRQGAGGNTIYF
17	-	TRBV24-1	TRBJ2-7	TRBD2	TGTGCCACCAGTGATTCGTCCCAGAGGGAGGGGCCCTACGAGCAGTACTTC	CATSDSSQREGPYEQYF
13	-	TRBV19	TRBJ1-2	-	TGTGCCAGTAGTATATATGACAAGGTTGGCTACACCTTC	CASSIYDKVGYTF
15	-	TRBV3-1/TRBV3-2	TRBJ2-3	TRBD2	TGTGCCAGCAGCCTCAATGCGGGGGGGCCCAATACGCAGTATTTT	CASSLNAGGPNTQYF
15	-	TRBV2	TRBJ2-4	TRBD2	TGTGCCAGCAGTCATTCCGGGACTAGCGGGAACATTCAGTACTTC	CASSHSGTSGNIQYF
16	-	TRBV19	TRBJ1-5	TRBD1	TGTGCCAGTAGTCTAAGGGACAGGGGGAGCAATCAGCCCCAGCATTTT	CASSLRDRGSNQPQHF
16	-	TRBV7-9	TRBJ1-4	TRBD1	TGTGCCAGCAGCTTAGTGGTGTCAGGGGGCCATGAAAAACTGTTTTTT	CASSLVVSGGHEKLFF
13	-	TRBV5-1	TRBJ1-1	TRBD1	TGCGCCAGCAGCTTACAGGGGGTCACTGAAGCTTTCTTT	CASSLQGVTEAFF
18	-	TRBV5-6	TRBJ2-5	TRBD1	TGTGCCAGCAGCTTTTCGCAATTGTCAGGGGGTTTCCAAGAGACCCAGTACTTC	CASSFSQLSGGFQETQYF
17	-	TRBV5-4	TRBJ2-5	TRBD2	TGTGCCAGCAGCTTGGCCTTCGCTAGCGGGGGCCAAGAGACCCAGTACTTC	CASSLAFASGGQETQYF
18	-	TRBV2	TRBJ2-7	TRBD2	TGTGCCAGCAAAGTTCTGGCTAGCGGGGGGCCGAGCTCCTACGAGCAGTACTTC	CASKVLASGGPSSYEQYF